This T cell receptor beta chain came from a study of cytomegalovirus exposure and HLA in healthy donors. The PCR had 60 Vbeta and 13 Jbeta primers. Clones were read by immunoSEQ multiplex PCR, and TCRdb kept only the in-frame ones, dropping some. The table lists 170,000 or so clones, about 84% of them singletons. Sequencing was done on a sample of PBMCs. This sequence originates from a man younger than 30 in good health and CMV-seronegative.

CDR3 in amino acids: CASSEAGQGDGYTF. DNA of the CDR3: TGTGCCAGCAGTGAAGCAGGTCAGGGCGATGGCTACACCTTC. The chain employs TRBV6-1 and TRBJ1-2; tentatively, D is TRBD1 (5 bases). Trimming cost V 0 bases and J 6 bases, with 11 bases left between them. CDR1 is MNHNS and CDR2 is SASEGT in the germline V gene. The CDR3 is 14 amino acids.